The 9 T cell receptor beta chains in this list originate from one sample, sequenced in a study of blood T cell repertoires in COVID-19. The protocol was immunoSEQ multiplex PCR, while the TCRdb copy is restricted to in-frame clones and leaves out a portion. The table has some 78,000 clones, about 91% seen once; the top ten hold 10% to 15%. The specimen was peripheral blood. The source of these receptors is a man between 65 and 85 years old with active or convalescent COVID-19.

The chain recombines TRBV6-5 with TRBJ1-6; 7 bases map to TRBD1. Trimming removed 6 bases from V and 9 bases from J; junction bases left unmatched: 11. CDR1 and CDR2 (germline): MNHEY, SVGAGI. This CDR3 is 15 amino acids long. The CDR3 DNA reads TGTGCCAGCAGCATGGACGCCTCAGGGGGTTCACCCCTCCACTTT. Translating it yields CASSMDASGGSPLHF.

The CDR3 loop reads CASSDSGLARLATNQPQHF. The DNA for the CDR3 is TGTGCCAGCAGTGACTCGGGGTTAGCTCGCCTAGCAACAAATCAGCCCCAGCATTTT. This chain joins TRBV6-4 and TRBJ1-5, with D uncertain. Deletions cut 0 bases from V and 4 bases from J, with 22 bases between. Germline V gene data show CDR1 as MRHNA and CDR2 as SNTAGT. This CDR3 has 19 residues.

J is TRBJ1-2 and V is TRBV6-6; 7 bases are shared with TRBD1. After removal of 6 bases from V and 0 bases from J, the junction contained 7 bases not matched to a gene. CDR1 MNHNY and CDR2 SVGAGI come from the germline V gene (reference sequence). The CDR3 spans 15 residues. Here the CDR3 reads CASRRTTGANYGYTF. CDR3 sequence (DNA): TGTGCCAGCAGGAGGACAACAGGGGCTAACTATGGCTACACCTTC.

The chain combines TRBV27 with TRBJ1-2; perhaps TRBD1 as D (5 bases). CDR1 is MNHEY, CDR2 SMNVEV, per germline (reference sequence). V lost 0 bases to trimming and J lost 0 bases, with 17 bases between them. The CDR3 runs to 18 residues. CDR3 in amino acids: CASSLSGATPLSNYGYTF. In DNA, the CDR3 is TGTGCCAGCAGTTTATCAGGGGCCACCCCCCTTTCTAACTATGGCTACACCTTC.

This chain joins TRBV7-9 and TRBJ1-2; the D gene is possibly TRBD1 (6 bases). Germline CDR1 and CDR2: SEHNR and FQNEAQ (reference sequence). V lost 5 bases to trimming and J lost 8 bases, with 18 bases between them. The CDR3 has 14 residues. The CDR3 DNA follows: TGTGCCAGCAGCCCAACCGGGGGGGCTAAGGGCTACACCTTC. It specifies CASSPTGGAKGYTF.

The genes are TRBV6-6 and TRBJ1-4; D is possibly TRBD1 (6 bases). V was shortened by 6 bases and J by 0 bases, with 14 bases between the two germline ends. CDR1 MNHNY and CDR2 SVGAGI come from the germline V gene (reference sequence). This CDR3 region has 16 residues. In DNA, the CDR3 is TGTGCCAGCAGGCCCCGGGACACCTCAACTAATGAAAAACTGTTTTTT. Amino acid sequence: CASRPRDTSTNEKLFF.

The rearrangement links TRBV30 to TRBJ1-1; D remains ambiguous. This CDR3 has 15 residues. V lost 0 bases, J lost 6 bases, and 17 bases lay in between. Germline CDR1 is GTSNPN and CDR2 is SVGIG (reference sequence). Here the CDR3 reads CAWSVLGLLEPEAFF. CDR3 coding DNA: TGTGCCTGGAGTGTACTAGGCCTACTGGAGCCTGAAGCTTTCTTT.

DNA of the CDR3: TGTGCCAGCAGCTTTGGGATTGAGCTAGGGGGTAATGAAAAACTGTTTTTT. It translates to CASSFGIELGGNEKLFF. V is TRBV5-8 and J is TRBJ1-4; TRBD1 might be the D (6 bases). CDR1 and CDR2 (germline): SGHTS, YDEGEE. Trimming cost V 2 bases and J 4 bases, with 18 bases left between them. The CDR3 consists of 17 residues.

This chain links TRBV5-4 with TRBJ1-2; the D is unclear. The length of the CDR3 is 15 residues. V was shortened by 0 bases and J by 2 bases, with 11 bases between the two germline ends. CDR1 is SGHNT, CDR2 YYREEE, per germline (reference sequence). The CDR3 nucleotides read TGTGCCAGCAGCTTGGGGCAGGCTGCGAACTATGGCTACACCTTC. Protein: CASSLGQAANYGYTF. The full variable domain, its missing parts supplied by reference TRBV5-4 and TRBJ1-2, is ETGVTQSPTHLIKTRGQQVTLRCSSQSGHNTVSWYQQALGQGPQFIFQYYREEENGRGNFPPRFSGLQFPNYSSELNVNALELDDSALYLCASSLGQAANYGYTFGSGTRLTVV.